These T cell receptor beta chains were read from a single sample in a study of technical replicates of blood from several donors. The data were produced by immunoSEQ multiplex PCR, yet TCRdb's version contains in-frame clones alone and is incomplete. This table holds tens of thousands of clones, about 94% found once. The source material was T cells isolated from PBMCs. Source of these receptors: a human donor in good health. CDR3s include the opening cysteine and the closing phenylalanine or tryptophan. Each record gives: J gene, clone size, V gene, D gene, CDR3 DNA, CDR3 protein. D genes are given only for firm matches. Clone size is given for some rows only: seen once, a few or many times, or a class if the clone is expanded.

>TRBJ1-2|-|TRBV18|-
TGTGCCAGCTCACCTCGACAGGACTATGGCTACACCTTC
CASSPRQDYGYTF
>TRBJ1-5|-|TRBV29-1|-
TGCAGCGTGGATACAGGTAGGAATCAGCCCCAGCATTTT
CSVDTGRNQPQHF
>TRBJ2-4|-|TRBV19|TRBD1
TGTGCCTCACGTCGAAGGGGGACAGGGAATTGGGACATTCAGTACTTC
CASRRRGTGNWDIQYF
>TRBJ2-3|-|TRBV15|-
TGTGCCACCAGCAGAGCCGGAGGGTCAGATACGCAGTATTTT
CATSRAGGSDTQYF
>TRBJ1-4|-|TRBV15|-
TGTGCCTCAAGGGACGGGAGGAATGAAAAACTGTTTTTT
CASRDGRNEKLFF
>TRBJ1-5|-|TRBV2|-
TGTGCCAGCAGTGAGTGGGGCGCGCTCAATCAGCCCCAGCATTTT
CASSEWGALNQPQHF
>TRBJ2-3|-|TRBV10-2|TRBD2
TGCGCCAGCAGTGACCCAGCGGGAGCGGATACGCAGTATTTT
CASSDPAGADTQYF
>TRBJ2-4|-|TRBV28|TRBD1
TGTGCCAGCAGTCCATTCAGGGGGCAGGGGAACATTCAGTACTTC
CASSPFRGQGNIQYF
>TRBJ2-2|-|TRBV27|-
TGTGCCAGCAGTTTATTGTCTAGTACCGGGGAGCTGTTTTTT
CASSLLSSTGELFF
>TRBJ1-4|-|TRBV6-5|-
TGTGCCAGCAGTTTGGGGGCTGGGGGAGTGGTGTTTTTT
CASSLGAGGVVFF
>TRBJ2-1|-|TRBV10-1|-
TGCGCCAGCAGTCAATTATCCGGGTACAATGAGCAGTTCTTC
CASSQLSGYNEQFF
>TRBJ2-1|once|TRBV27|TRBD1
TGTGCCAGCAGTCTAATCGCGGGACAGGGGATGGGCGATGAGCAGTTCTTC
CASSLIAGQGMGDEQFF
>TRBJ1-5|few|TRBV19|-
TGTGCCAGTAGTATTCCGGGCAATCAGCCCCAGCATTTT
CASSIPGNQPQHF
>TRBJ2-1|-|TRBV7-9|-
TGTGCCAGCACCCTGGGGGGAGCCGGCTCCTACAATGAGCAGTTCTTC
CASTLGGAGSYNEQFF
>TRBJ2-5|-|TRBV9|-
TGTGCCAGCAGCGTAGGGCCTGACAATGGTGGATGGGAGACCCAGTACTTC
CASSVGPDNGGWETQYF
>TRBJ1-1|-|TRBV14|-
TGTGCCAGCAGCCAAGATCCTCCAGAAAAGAACACTGAAGCTTTCTTT
CASSQDPPEKNTEAFF
>TRBJ2-7|-|TRBV7-3|TRBD1
TGTGCCAGCAGCTCAGGACAGGGTCTGTCCTACGAGCAGTACTTC
CASSSGQGLSYEQYF
>TRBJ1-1|-|TRBV10-3|-
TGTGCCATCACCAAAGGGGGGGGTGGCACTGAAGCTTTCTTT
CAITKGGGGTEAFF
>TRBJ2-7|-|TRBV7-2|TRBD2
TGTGCCAGCAGCCCCCTCGGAACTAGCGGGAGAGCCTACGAGCAGTACTTC
CASSPLGTSGRAYEQYF
>TRBJ2-7|-|TRBV18|TRBD2
TGTGCCAGCTCACCGCGGACTAGCGGGAGCTCCTACGAGCAGTACTTC
CASSPRTSGSSYEQYF
>TRBJ2-7|-|TRBV6-1|-
TGTGCCAGCAGTCCTCAATGGCTCGACGAGCAGTACTTC
CASSPQWLDEQYF
>TRBJ1-1|-|TRBV9|-
TGTGCCAGCAGCGTTCAGGGGACAAACACTGAAGCTTTCTTT
CASSVQGTNTEAFF
>TRBJ2-7|-|TRBV2|-
TGTGCCACGGGACTAACAGGGGGTTTGTGGGAGCAGTACTTC
CATGLTGGLWEQYF
>TRBJ1-4|-|TRBV14|-
TGTGCCAGCAGCCAACAGAATGAAAAACTGTTTTTT
CASSQQNEKLFF
>TRBJ2-1|-|TRBV4-2|-
TGTGCCAGCAGCCAAGATGAAGGGGTGATCAATGAGCAGTTCTTC
CASSQDEGVINEQFF
>TRBJ2-2|-|TRBV19|-
TGTGCCAGTAGTATACAGGGTTTAGGGGAGCTGTTTTTT
CASSIQGLGELFF
>TRBJ1-6|few|TRBV6-5|TRBD1
TGTGCCAGCAGTTACACCGGACAGGGCGATTCACCCCTCCACTTT
CASSYTGQGDSPLHF
>TRBJ2-5|once|TRBV30|-
TGTGCCTGGAGTGTAGCTGCCGAGACCCAGTACTTC
CAWSVAAETQYF
>TRBJ1-2|-|TRBV5-1|-
TGCGCCAGCAGCTTGGGTCAGGGCCATGGCTACACCTTC
CASSLGQGHGYTF
>TRBJ1-1|-|TRBV28|-
TGTGCCAGCAGTTTATGGGGGGCCGGTTCCATTGAAGCTTTCTTT
CASSLWGAGSIEAFF
>TRBJ2-7|-|TRBV6-1|TRBD1
TGTGCCAGCAGTCGACAGGGGAGCTCCTACGAGCAGTACTTC
CASSRQGSSYEQYF
>TRBJ1-5|-|TRBV10-2|-
TGCGCCAGCAGTGAGTCGCCGGGTTTGCCCCAGCATTTT
CASSESPGLPQHF
>TRBJ1-4|-|TRBV4-1|-
TGCGCCAGCAAAACAGGGTTGGGTGAAAAACTGTTTTTT
CASKTGLGEKLFF
>TRBJ1-5|-|TRBV12-5|-
TGTGCTAGTGGTTTGGTAACGGGAGTTCAGCCCCAGCATTTT
CASGLVTGVQPQHF
>TRBJ2-7|-|TRBV2|-
TGTGCCAGCAGTGAGTGGGACATCGAGCAGTACTTC
CASSEWDIEQYF
>TRBJ2-7|-|TRBV6-5|TRBD2
TGTGCCAGCAGTTACGTCGGGAGGCCGGCCACCTACGAGCAGTACTTC
CASSYVGRPATYEQYF
>TRBJ1-2|once|TRBV11-2|-
TGTGCCAGCAGCTACAGGGAAGGCTACACCTTC
CASSYREGYTF
>TRBJ1-3|-|TRBV19|TRBD1
TGTGCCAGTAGCGACAGGGTCTACTCTGGAAACACCATATATTTT
CASSDRVYSGNTIYF
>TRBJ1-5|-|TRBV15|TRBD1
TGTGCCACCAGCCCGGGAGACGCCGGGACAGGCTTCGGGCAGCCCCAGCATTTT
CATSPGDAGTGFGQPQHF
>TRBJ1-5|-|TRBV19|-
TGTGCCAGTAGTTGGTATCAGGGAAACAATCAGCCCCAGCATTTT
CASSWYQGNNQPQHF
>TRBJ2-5|-|TRBV5-4|-
TGTGCCAGCAGCTTCGGTGAGACCCAGTACTTC
CASSFGETQYF
>TRBJ2-1|-|TRBV14|-
TGTGCCAGCAGCCTTCTATACAATGAGCAGTTCTTC
CASSLLYNEQFF
>TRBJ2-2|-|TRBV5-1|TRBD2
TGCGCCAGCAGAGGCGGGAGGGCGAACACCGGGGAGCTGTTTTTT
CASRGGRANTGELFF
>TRBJ1-5|-|TRBV30|-
TGTGCCTGGAGTTGGGGCATCGTAGGGCGGAGCAATCAGCCCCAGCATTTT
CAWSWGIVGRSNQPQHF
>TRBJ1-2|few|TRBV28|-
TGTGCCAGCAGTTTCGGTTCTATGAGCTACACCTTC
CASSFGSMSYTF
>TRBJ1-4|-|TRBV18|-
TGTGCCAGCTCCCCACTTGACGGGTCCCTTAATGAAAAACTGTTTTTT
CASSPLDGSLNEKLFF
>TRBJ1-2|-|TRBV11-2|-
TGTGCCAGCAGCTCCCAGGGTCGGAACTATGGCTACACCTTC
CASSSQGRNYGYTF
>TRBJ2-1|-|TRBV7-8|TRBD2
TGTGCCAGCAGCTTATTAGCGGGAGGGCCGTTGATCAATGAGCAGTTCTTC
CASSLLAGGPLINEQFF
>TRBJ2-7|-|TRBV5-4|TRBD2
TGTGCCAGCAGCTTGGTGAAGCGGGGGGGCTACGAGCAGTACTTC
CASSLVKRGGYEQYF
>TRBJ2-7|few|TRBV10-1|-
TGCGCCAGCAGTGGTCCAGGGCTAAGCTCCTACGAGCAGTACTTC
CASSGPGLSSYEQYF
>TRBJ2-7|once|TRBV7-9|-
TGTGCCAGCAGCTTGGGGGGGCGCGGTTACGAGCAGTACTTC
CASSLGGRGYEQYF
>TRBJ2-7|-|TRBV25-1|-
TGTGCCAGCAGTAATCCTCAAATAGCGGACTACGAGCAGTACTTC
CASSNPQIADYEQYF
>TRBJ1-2|-|TRBV5-1|-
TGCGCCAGCAGCTTACGGGGATCCTATGGCTACACCTTC
CASSLRGSYGYTF
>TRBJ2-7|-|TRBV10-3|TRBD1
TGTGCCATCAGTGACACAGGGGAAAGACCCTACGAGCAGTACTTC
CAISDTGERPYEQYF
>TRBJ1-4|-|TRBV15|TRBD1
TGTGCCACCAGCGGGAGACAGGGCGAGGGTGAAAAACTGTTTTTT
CATSGRQGEGEKLFF
>TRBJ2-7|-|TRBV6-5|TRBD1
TGTGCCAGCCACGGGACAGGCTCCTACGAGCAGTACTTC
CASHGTGSYEQYF
>TRBJ2-5|-|TRBV5-1|-
TGCGCCAGCGGACTGACAGGCCAAGAGACCCAGTACTTC
CASGLTGQETQYF
>TRBJ1-4|-|TRBV5-1|-
TGCGCCAGCAGCTTGGTACGGAGAGGGTATGAAAAACTGTTTTTT
CASSLVRRGYEKLFF
>TRBJ2-5|-|TRBV5-6|TRBD1
TGTGCCAGCAGCTCGACAGGGTTCGAAGAGACCCAGTACTTC
CASSSTGFEETQYF
>TRBJ2-2|once|TRBV7-9|-
TGTGCCAGGCAACTAGATCCCGGGGAGCTGTTTTTT
CARQLDPGELFF